One and the same sample provided the 26 T cell receptor beta chains below, sequenced in a study of identical twins (dated by TCRdb to 2016 to 2018). Library method: 5' RACE. TCRdb records Illumina HiSeq 2000 as the sequencer. The public reads were quality trimmed at Q25 with fastp and then assembled into clones with MiXCR by TCRdb, keeping productive beta chains. Entries that share a CDR3 protein sequence are merged under the most common genes and DNA. The sample data list about 200,000 distinct CDR3 sequences, and about a sixth of these were observed just once. Over 35% of the sample comes from the top ten. These data were likewise used in another study, on T cells expressing NK-cell markers.

The sequencing sample was made of CD8+ T cells sorted from blood. All receptors derive from a woman under 30 in good health.

A few counts support this clonotype. The genes are TRBV6-1 and TRBJ1-2; D ambiguous. The CDR3 is made up of 13 amino acids. Germline values: CDR1 MNHNS, CDR2 SASEGT. Trimming took 6 bases from V and 7 from J, leaving 15 bases between them. The CDR3 sequence: CASSLTPGIGYTF. The CDR3 DNA is TGTGCCAGCAGCCTCACGCCGGGAATTGGCTACACCTTC.

This clonotype has only a few counts. The V gene is TRBV7-2, the J gene TRBJ1-5, with D possibly being TRBD1 (5 bases). In germline, CDR1 is SGHTA, CDR2 FQGNSA. V lost 1 base and J lost 4, with 11 bases in between. The CDR3 consists of 15 residues. The chain's CDR3 is CASSLVDSPNQPQHF. The CDR3 nucleotides read TGTGCCAGCAGCTTAGTTGACAGCCCTAATCAGCCCCAGCATTTT.

The genes are TRBV7-8 and TRBJ2-5, with D unclear. V was shortened by 5 bases and J by 5 bases, with 15 bases between the two germline ends. The CDR3 is made up of 14 amino acids. Per the germline V gene, CDR1 is SGHVS and CDR2 is FQNEAQ. CDR3 residues: CASSIERGGETQYF. DNA of the CDR3: TGTGCCAGCAGCATAGAAAGAGGTGGGGAGACCCAGTACTTC.

The CDR3 is CSASENLTVYEQYF. As DNA, the CDR3 is TGCAGTGCTTCGGAGAACTTGACCGTCTACGAGCAGTACTTC. This chain links TRBV20-1 with TRBJ2-7; D ambiguous. Per germline, CDR1 DFQATT and CDR2 SNEGSKA (reference sequence). CDR3 size: 14 residues. Trimming removed 5 bases at V and 3 bases at J, with 17 bases between.

This clonotype was seen more than once but under ten times. The V call is TRBV5-6, the J call TRBJ2-1; D remains ambiguous. CDR1 is SGHDT and CDR2 is YYEEEE in the germline V gene. V gave up 3 bases and J gave up 6 bases, with 4 bases separating them. The CDR3 covers 11 residues. The CDR3 reads CASSWANEQFF. DNA of the CDR3: TGTGCCAGCAGCTGGGCCAATGAGCAGTTCTTC. The variable domain in full, with the rest retrieved from reference TRBV5-6 and TRBJ2-1, is DAGVTQSPTHLIKTRGQQVTLRCSPKSGHDTVSWYQQALGQGPQFIFQYYEEEERQRGNFPDRFSGHQFPNYSSELNVNALLLGDSALYLCASSWANEQFFGPGTRLTVL.

In this sample, this clonotype turned up a few times. The chain combines TRBV12-3 or TRBV12-4 with TRBJ1-3; TRBD1 might be the D (6 bases). The CDR3 contains 14 residues. Trimming pared 4 bases from V and 4 bases from J, leaving 11 bases between. The CDR3 DNA follows: TGTGCCAGCAGTTCAGCAGGGGCGGGAAACACCATATATTTT. This codes for CASSSAGAGNTIYF.

This clonotype was seen a handful of times. V and J are TRBV21-1 and TRBJ2-3. TRBV21-1 is tagged as a pseudogene. The CDR3 totals 12 residues. The CDR3 DNA is TGTGCCAGCAGCAGGCACACAGATACGCAGTATTTT. It translates to CASSRHTDTQYF.

V and J are TRBV7-9 and TRBJ2-7, with a weak D call TRBD1 (5 bases). Trimming left V 4 bases short and J 0 bases short, with 7 bases between. The CDR3 consists of 13 residues. Germline V gives CDR1 SEHNR, CDR2 FQNEAQ (reference sequence). CDR3 loop: CASSSTVSYEQYF. The CDR3 DNA follows: TGTGCCAGCAGCTCGACAGTCTCCTACGAGCAGTACTTC.

J is TRBJ2-2 and V is TRBV20-1; D remains unclear. CDR1 is DFQATT, CDR2 SNEGSKA, per germline (reference sequence). CDR3 length equals 16 residues. Trimming took off 0 bases at V and 3 bases at J, with 14 bases between the two ends. CDR3 DNA: TGCAGTGCTAGAGATCTGGCTGCCTCGGACACCGGGGAGCTGTTTTTT. Protein product: CSARDLAASDTGELFF.

In this sample, this clonotype turned up a few times. The chain employs TRBV20-1 and TRBJ2-7; TRBD2 is a possible D gene (5 bases). V dropped 5 bases and J dropped 3 bases, with 11 bases sitting between them. This CDR3 has 12 residues. Germline CDR1 is DFQATT and CDR2 is SNEGSKA (reference sequence). The CDR3 loop is CSALLDNYEQYF. CDR3 in DNA: TGCAGTGCTCTACTAGACAACTACGAGCAGTACTTC.

The chain is built from TRBV29-1 and TRBJ1-1; the D gene is possibly TRBD1 (6 bases). Germline V gene data show CDR1 as SQVTM and CDR2 as ANQGSEA. Trimming stripped 6 bases from V and 4 bases from J, with 12 bases between. This CDR3 spans 12 amino acids. CDR3 sequence: CSVHREGTEAFF. The CDR3, as DNA: TGCAGCGTCCACAGGGAGGGCACTGAAGCTTTCTTT. The variable domain in full, completed from reference TRBV29-1 and TRBJ1-1, reads SAVISQKPSRDICQRGTSLTIQCQVDSQVTMMFWYRQQPGQSLTLIATANQGSEATYESGFVIDKFPISRPNLTFSTLTVSNMSPEDSSIYLCSVHREGTEAFFGQGTRLTVV.

This clonotype was picked up many times. The CDR3 coding sequence is TGTGCCAGCAGCTTACTAGGGAATGAGCAGTTCTTC. It encodes CASSLLGNEQFF. The genes are TRBV6-5 and TRBJ2-1; D is perhaps TRBD2 (5 bases). The CDR3 has 12 residues. CDR1 is MNHEY and CDR2 is SVGAGI in the germline V gene. V lost 6 bases to trimming and J lost 7 bases, with 10 bases between them.

The chain couples TRBV13 to TRBJ1-5; TRBD1 agrees at 9 bases. V trimming: 0 bases; J trimming: 4 bases; junction bases outside the gene matches: 1. Germline-derived CDR1 and CDR2 are PRHDT and FYEKMQ (reference sequence). The CDR3 runs to 15 residues. CDR3 DNA sequence: TGTGCCAGCAGCTTAGGCGGGACAGGGAATCAGCCCCAGCATTTT. This encodes CASSLGGTGNQPQHF.

The gene calls are TRBV7-6 and TRBJ2-5; no firm D call. Germline V gene lookup returns CDR1 SGHVS and CDR2 FNYEAQ. The CDR3 covers 12 residues. With 5 bases removed from V and 10 bases from J, the gap between germline ends came to 14 bases. This CDR3 reads CASSAQRDGQYF. CDR3 nucleotide sequence: TGTGCCAGCAGCGCCCAAAGGGATGGCCAGTACTTC.

The chain is built from TRBV25-1 and TRBJ2-5; D call uncertain. From germline, CDR1 is MGHDK and CDR2 SYGVNS. The V and J ends lost 3 bases and 5 bases respectively, with 10 bases between them. The CDR3 totals 13 residues. The CDR3 loop is CASSEGHGETQYF. The CDR3 DNA follows: TGTGCCAGCAGTGAGGGCCATGGGGAGACCCAGTACTTC.

This clonotype has more than one count but fewer than ten. V gene TRBV29-1 combines with J gene TRBJ2-1; 9 bases agree with TRBD2. This CDR3 is 14 amino acids long. J lost 3 bases, V lost 1 base, and 1 base had no gene match. CDR1 is SQVTM, CDR2 ANQGSEA, per germline. The chain's CDR3 is CSVEGTSVYNEQFF. CDR3 coding DNA: TGCAGCGTTGAAGGGACTAGCGTCTACAATGAGCAGTTCTTC.

This clonotype was detected a few times. The chain is built from TRBV15 and TRBJ2-1; 7 nucleotides line up with TRBD2. CDR1 and CDR2 from the germline V gene are LNHNV and YYDKDF (reference sequence). CDR3 length: 15 residues. Trimming took 2 bases from V and 0 from J; bases not matched to a gene: 1. CDR3 DNA sequence: TGTGCCACCAGCAGAACGGGGGGCTCCTACAATGAGCAGTTCTTC. It translates to CATSRTGGSYNEQFF.

The chain links TRBV20-1 to TRBJ2-3, with 7 bases fitting TRBD2. Trimming removed 2 bases from V and 2 bases from J; junction bases left unmatched: 7. The V gene's germline CDR1 is DFQATT and CDR2 SNEGSKA (reference sequence). The CDR3 totals 15 residues. The CDR3 spells CSARQARGITDTQYF. CDR3 coding DNA: TGCAGTGCTAGACAGGCGCGGGGGATCACAGATACGCAGTATTTT.

This clonotype was seen a handful of times. This sequence joins TRBV4-1 and TRBJ2-7; TRBD2 aligns across 14 bases. V dropped 0 bases and J dropped 5; count of bases not matched to a gene: 9. The CDR3 is made up of 18 amino acids. In germline, CDR1 is MGHRA, CDR2 YSYEKL. The CDR3 spells CASSQEEAGTSGSHEQYF. The CDR3 nucleotides are TGCGCCAGCAGCCAAGAAGAGGCCGGGACTAGCGGGAGCCACGAGCAGTACTTC.

This clonotype was detected only a few times. The genes are TRBV3-1 and TRBJ2-5; perhaps TRBD1 as D (5 bases). V lost 1 base and J 3 bases, leaving 9 bases between the germline ends. The CDR3 runs 14 residues. CDR1 is LGHDT, CDR2 YNNKEL, per germline (reference sequence). This CDR3 reads CASSQVVGEETQYF. CDR3 coding DNA: TGTGCCAGCAGCCAAGTCGTAGGGGAAGAGACCCAGTACTTC.

This clonotype was observed a handful of times. This chain joins TRBV5-1 and TRBJ1-1; D possibly corresponds to TRBD1 (6 bases). The CDR3 has 13 residues. The V gene lost 5 bases and the J gene lost 4 bases, with 12 bases spanning the gap. Germline assignment: CDR1 SGHRS and CDR2 YFSETQ. The DNA for the CDR3 is TGCGCCAGCAGACAGGGTGCTGTCACTGAAGCTTTCTTT. Translation: CASRQGAVTEAFF.

The chain uses TRBV9 and TRBJ1-2; D ambiguous. This CDR3 has 12 residues. Germline V gene sequence: CDR1 SGDLS, CDR2 YYNGEE. Trimming removed 4 bases at V and 4 bases at J, with 8 bases between. The CDR3 is CASSSRVYGYTF. CDR3 bases: TGTGCCAGCAGCTCCCGGGTCTATGGCTACACCTTC.

The table lists this clonotype with a few counts. The chain employs TRBV5-1 and TRBJ2-1; 8 nucleotides agree with TRBD2. Looked up from germline, CDR1 is SGHRS and CDR2 is YFSETQ. Trimming at V came to 4 bases and at J to 1 base, leaving 13 bases not matched to a gene. The CDR3 sequence is 18 residues long. The CDR3 DNA is TGCGCCAGCAGCCCAGCGCAGGGCGGGGGGTCGTCCTACAATGAGCAGTTCTTC. It is translated as CASSPAQGGGSSYNEQFF.

This clonotype occurred many times. The chain is built from TRBV25-1 and TRBJ2-2, with D unresolved. This CDR3 spans 13 amino acids. Trimming shortened V by 5 bases and J by 1 base, and 5 bases separated the two germline ends. Germline V lookup: CDR1 MGHDK, CDR2 SYGVNS. This CDR3 reads CASSPRNTGELFF. CDR3 DNA sequence: TGTGCCAGCAGTCCTAGGAACACCGGGGAGCTGTTTTTT.

This clonotype showed up just a few times. The CDR3 is CASSSLRSYEQYF. CDR3 DNA sequence: TGTGCCAGCTCCTCCTTACGTTCCTACGAGCAGTACTTC. V gene TRBV27 combines with J gene TRBJ2-7; D remains ambiguous. The CDR3 has 13 amino acids. Per the germline V gene, CDR1 is MNHEY and CDR2 is SMNVEV (reference sequence). Trimming shortened V by 8 bases and J by 1 base, and 12 bases separated the two germline ends.

The chain employs TRBV29-1 and TRBJ2-7, with D unresolved. Germline CDR1 SQVTM, CDR2 ANQGSEA. There are 12 residues in the CDR3. The V gene lost 8 bases and the J gene lost 5 bases, with 16 bases spanning the gap. The CDR3 spells CSFLWGYHEQYF. DNA for the CDR3: TGCAGCTTTTTGTGGGGATACCACGAGCAGTACTTC.